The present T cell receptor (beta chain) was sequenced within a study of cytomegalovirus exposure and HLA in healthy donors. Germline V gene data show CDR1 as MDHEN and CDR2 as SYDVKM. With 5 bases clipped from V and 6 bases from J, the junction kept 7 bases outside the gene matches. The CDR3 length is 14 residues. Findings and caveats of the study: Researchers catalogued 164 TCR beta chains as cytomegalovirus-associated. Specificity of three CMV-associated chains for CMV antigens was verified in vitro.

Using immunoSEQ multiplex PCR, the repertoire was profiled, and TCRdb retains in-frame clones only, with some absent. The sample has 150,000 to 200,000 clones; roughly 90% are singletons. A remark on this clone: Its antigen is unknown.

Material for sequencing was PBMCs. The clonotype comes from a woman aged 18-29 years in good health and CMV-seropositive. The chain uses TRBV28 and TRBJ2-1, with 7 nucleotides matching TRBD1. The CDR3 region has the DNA TGTGCCAGCAGTCCAGGGGACAGACTCAATGAGCAGTTCTTC. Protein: CASSPGDRLNEQFF.